This TCR beta chain came from a study of human T cells and chemical hapten exposure. The wider study: Among samples, TCR yields varied mainly because of small differences in pooled library volume. Regarding the study as a whole: The immune response of these alopecia patients might not match healthy individuals'.

Each CDR3 protein gets one entry after TCRdb re-called the RACE reads with MiXCR. The sample contains 180,000 or so distinct CDR3 sequences, under 30% of which appear only once. In the case of this clonotype: Its antigen is undetermined.

As for time point: patch test 3, about 24 weeks after DPC sensitization. Described treatment: therapeutic diphenylcyclopropenone sensitization with weekly scalp DPC. Blood draws came before every patch-test application. The total RNA was obtained from whole blood that was not fractionated. There are 15 residues in the CDR3. V lost 3 bases to trimming and J lost 0 bases; unmatched junction nucleotides: 2. Per germline, CDR1 DFQATT and CDR2 SNEGSKA (reference sequence). The V gene is TRBV20-1, the J gene TRBJ2-7; 13 bases align to TRBD2. The clonotype was recovered from a woman aged 40-49 years with alopecia areata. Some clones in this sample may be carry-over from other donors' samples. Material: whole blood, obtained in connection with sensitization to the hapten diphenylcyclopropenone (DPC). The CDR3 bases are TGCAGTGCTAGTACTAGCGGGAGGGGCTCCTACGAGCAGTACTTC. Translating it yields CSASTSGRGSYEQYF.